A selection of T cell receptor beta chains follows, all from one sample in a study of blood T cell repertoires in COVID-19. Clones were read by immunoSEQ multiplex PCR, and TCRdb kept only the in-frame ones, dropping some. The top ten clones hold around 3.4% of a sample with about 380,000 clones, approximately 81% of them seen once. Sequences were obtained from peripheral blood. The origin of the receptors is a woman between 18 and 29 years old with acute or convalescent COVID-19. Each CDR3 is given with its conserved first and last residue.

CDR3: CASSATTSGDTGELFF
V: TRBV5-1

CDR3: CASTLQGANTGELFF
V: TRBV28

CDR3: CASSEVKGQGGNEQYF
V: TRBV25-1

CDR3: CASSPQGAGDTQYF
V: TRBV11-2

CDR3: CASSLNRNLEQYF
V: TRBV5-1

CDR3: CATNKRQGGGYSNQPQHF
V: TRBV15

CDR3: CASSSREGIGEQYF
V: TRBV6-6

CDR3: CASSHAVDRVNYGYTF
V: TRBV5-4

CDR3: CASMEGQASYGYTF
V: TRBV2

CDR3: CASSSGAQAFF
V: TRBV7-6

CDR3: CASSAGGQPQHF
V: TRBV9

CDR3: CASSSTAGEGYEQYF
V: TRBV6-5

CDR3: CASSGPGLAGVPYEQYF
V: TRBV2

CDR3: CASSEGGDGYNEQFF
V: TRBV2

CDR3: CASSLVPRAGIYTDTQYF
V: TRBV11-2

CDR3: CASSVGRGGPNEQFF
V: TRBV5-4

CDR3: CASSPYSGQVNTEAFF
V: TRBV7-7